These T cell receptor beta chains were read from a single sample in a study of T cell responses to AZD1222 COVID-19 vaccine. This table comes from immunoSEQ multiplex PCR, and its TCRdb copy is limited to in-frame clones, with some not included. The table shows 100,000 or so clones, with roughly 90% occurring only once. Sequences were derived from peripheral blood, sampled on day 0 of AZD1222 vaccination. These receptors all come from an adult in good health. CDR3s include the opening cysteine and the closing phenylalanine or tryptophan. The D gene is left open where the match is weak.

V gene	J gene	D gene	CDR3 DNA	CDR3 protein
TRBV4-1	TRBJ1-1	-	TGCGCCAGCAGCCAAGATAGGGACGGGGGCAACACTGAAGCTTTCTTT	CASSQDRDGGNTEAFF
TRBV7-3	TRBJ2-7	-	TGTGCCAGCAGCTTAAGTCAGGGATACGAGCAGTACTTC	CASSLSQGYEQYF
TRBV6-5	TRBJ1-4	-	TGTGCCAGCAGTTACGAGCCCTACAATGAAAAACTGTTTTTT	CASSYEPYNEKLFF
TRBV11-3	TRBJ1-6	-	TGTGCCAGCAGCTTAGAGGGTAATTCACCCCTCCACTTT	CASSLEGNSPLHF
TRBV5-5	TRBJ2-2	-	TGTGCCAGCAGCTTGCACGGAGAGCTGTTTTTT	CASSLHGELFF
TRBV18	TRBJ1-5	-	TGTGCCAGCTCAGATCACCTACAGGGTTGGCAGCCCCAGCATTTT	CASSDHLQGWQPQHF
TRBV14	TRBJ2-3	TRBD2	TGTGCCAGCAGCCAAGGAGCGGGGACTAGCACAGATACGCAGTATTTT	CASSQGAGTSTDTQYF
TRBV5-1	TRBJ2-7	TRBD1	TGCGCCAGCAGCTTGGGGACAGGGGGCTACGAGCAGTACTTC	CASSLGTGGYEQYF
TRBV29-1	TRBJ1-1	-	TGCAGCGTTGTCGACGAGAGGGACACTGAAGCTTTCTTT	CSVVDERDTEAFF
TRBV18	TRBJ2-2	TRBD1	TGTGCCAGCAAACGGAGGACAGGGGAAGACACCGGGGAGCTGTTTTTT	CASKRRTGEDTGELFF